The TCR beta chain under discussion was sequenced for a study of cytomegalovirus exposure and HLA in healthy donors. Study-wide results and limits: Most observed TCR sequences were rare, whereas some public TCRs were detected in many donors. A few chains tied to CMV proved CMV antigen-specific in vitro. Per a prior analysis, the majority of TCR beta V segments were productive roughly 87% or roughly 30% of the time. At a 0.05 false discovery rate, a later analysis found some 18,000 TCR beta sequences to be associated with HLA alleles.

PCR was performed using 60 Vbeta and 13 Jbeta primers. TCRdb's table, derived via immunoSEQ multiplex PCR, lists solely in-frame clones and lacks some. The table has under 110,000 clones, around 85% seen once; the top ten hold 3% to 4.5%. The CDR3 sequence is 18 residues long. CDR1 and CDR2 (germline): SGHTA, FQGNSA. The V and J ends lost 2 bases and 0 bases respectively, with 19 bases between them. Concerning this clone itself: Antigen: not known.

The gene calls are TRBV7-2 and TRBJ1-1, with D possibly being TRBD1 (5 bases). The source of this sequence is a man aged 55 to 70 in good health and CMV-seronegative. Sequenced sample: PBMCs. Written as DNA, the CDR3 is TGTGCCAGCAGCTTAATTCGTTACATCTGGGGCTTGAACACTGAAGCTTTCTTT. Translated: CASSLIRYIWGLNTEAFF. Full variable domain (remainder filled in from reference TRBV7-2 and TRBJ1-1): GAGVSQSPSNKVTEKGKDVELRCDPISGHTALYWYRQSLGQGLEFLIYFQGNSAPDKSGLPSDRFSAERTGGSVSTLTIQRTQQEDSAVYLCASSLIRYIWGLNTEAFFGQGTRLTVV.